These 10 T cell receptor beta chains were all obtained from the same sample, sequenced in a study of T-cell memory formation after mild COVID-19. TCRdb redid the calling of the 5' RACE reads with MiXCR, one entry per CDR3 protein. The sample yields approximately 150,000 distinct CDR3 sequences, around 15% seen once. Material for sequencing was PBMCs or a T cell subset sorted from them (not recorded which). The receptors derive from an adult woman who had mild COVID-19 (a few samples of this study predate the infection). Cell type and time point are not known.

The rearrangement joins TRBV5-1 to TRBJ2-2; no definite D call. CDR1 and CDR2 (germline): SGHRS, YFSETQ. This CDR3 contains 14 residues. The ends were cut back, 0 bases at V and 4 bases at J, with 7 bases in the middle. The CDR3 sequence: CASSLEGFTGELFF. The CDR3 DNA follows: TGCGCCAGCAGCTTGGAAGGGTTCACCGGGGAGCTGTTTTTT.

This clonotype has a count of ten or more. This rearrangement joins TRBV7-2 to TRBJ2-5, with D uncertain. Germline loops: CDR1 SGHTA, CDR2 FQGNSA. The V and J ends lost 5 bases and 2 bases respectively, with 6 bases between them. The CDR3 extends over 12 amino acids. CDR3 DNA sequence: TGTGCCAGCAGCAGACCGCAAGAGACCCAGTACTTC. Its protein product is CASSRPQETQYF.

This clonotype was detected ten times or more. One end of the junction varies from germline; a read error may be responsible. The chain has TRBV4-3 and TRBJ2-3, with a tentative D call TRBD2 (6 bases). Germline CDR1 and CDR2: LGHNA and YSLEER. The CDR3 sequence is 14 residues long. The chain's CDR3 is CASSQALDYGGCFF. CDR3 sequence (DNA): TGCGCCAGCAGCCAAGCCTTGGACTATGGAGGGTGTTTCTTC.

The V and J genes are TRBV7-9 and TRBJ1-6; no clear D. This CDR3 spans 12 amino acids. Germline assignment: CDR1 SEHNR and CDR2 FQNEAQ (reference sequence). Trimming took off 4 bases at V and 9 bases at J, with 7 bases between the two ends. Here the CDR3 reads CASSYGSSPLHF. CDR3 sequence (DNA): TGTGCCAGCAGCTACGGATCTTCACCCCTCCACTTT.

The J gene is TRBJ2-7, the V gene TRBV9; 7 bases map to TRBD2. CDR3 length equals 14 residues. From germline, CDR1 is SGDLS and CDR2 YYNGEE. Unmatched junction bases numbered 3, after V lost 0 bases and J lost 3 bases. The CDR3 spells CASSVGGLNYEQYF. In nucleotides, the CDR3 is TGTGCCAGCAGCGTAGGGGGACTAAACTACGAGCAGTACTTC.

This clonotype has only a few counts. The chain uses TRBV7-6 and TRBJ2-1; TRBD2 matches at 9 bases. V lost 4 bases to trimming and J lost 5 bases; unmatched junction nucleotides: 12. Germline lookup yields CDR1 SGHVS and CDR2 FNYEAQ. CDR3 length: 17 amino acids. The CDR3 loop is CASSSADSSGGDNEQFF. Written as DNA, the CDR3 is TGTGCCAGCAGCTCCGCAGATAGTAGCGGGGGTGACAATGAGCAGTTCTTC.

This clonotype was counted a few times. The genes are TRBV20-1 and TRBJ2-1; 8 bases fit TRBD2. The CDR3 has 16 amino acids. V was clipped by 3 bases and J by 1 base; unmatched bases: 8. The germline V gene has CDR1 DFQATT and CDR2 SNEGSKA (reference sequence). CDR3 DNA sequence: TGCAGTGCTAGGGGCGGACTAGCAAGGTCCTACAATGAGCAGTTCTTC. Its translation: CSARGGLARSYNEQFF.

The chain recombines TRBV3-1 with TRBJ1-2; the D gene is possibly TRBD1 (5 bases). V lost 0 bases and J lost 4, with 12 bases in between. CDR1 is LGHDT, CDR2 YNNKEL, per germline (reference sequence). The CDR3 has 15 residues. The CDR3 sequence: CASSQDDSPLYGYTF. The CDR3 DNA reads as TGTGCCAGCAGCCAAGATGACAGCCCACTCTATGGCTACACCTTC. Supplemented by reference TRBV3-1 and TRBJ1-2, the full variable domain reads DTAVSQTPKYLVTQMGNDKSIKCEQNLGHDTMYWYKQDSKKFLKIMFSYNNKELIINETVPNRFSPKSPDKAHLNLHINSLELGDSAVYFCASSQDDSPLYGYTFGSGTRLTVV.

The V and J genes are TRBV9 and TRBJ2-7, with 8 positions matching TRBD1. The CDR3 spans 14 residues. J gave up 0 bases and V 4 bases, and 3 bases lay outside the gene matches. CDR1 is SGDLS and CDR2 is YYNGEE in the germline V gene. The CDR3 reads CASSRQGHSYEQYF. The CDR3 DNA sequence: TGTGCCAGCAGCCGACAGGGGCACTCCTACGAGCAGTACTTC.

The table lists this clonotype with a few counts. CDR3 loop: CASSWGGTDTQYF. In DNA, the CDR3 is TGTGCCAGCAGTTGGGGGGGCACAGATACGCAGTATTTT. This chain joins TRBV12-3 or TRBV12-4 and TRBJ2-3, with D tentatively TRBD2 (6 bases). Trimming removed 4 bases from V and 1 base from J, with 6 bases in between. The CDR3 spans 13 residues.